The entry below describes one TCR beta chain. By 5'RACE template switching, TCR cDNA was produced, with a universal primer site and UMIs added in the process. Each CDR3 protein gets one entry after TCRdb re-called the 5' RACE reads with MiXCR. This repertoire shows nearly 300,000 distinct CDR3 sequences, roughly 9% found once; its top ten account for over 3%. CDR3 length equals 16 residues. Trimming removed 3 bases from V and 0 bases from J, with 11 bases in between. In germline, CDR1 is SGHDN, CDR2 FVKESK. This entry belongs to a study of T cells after yellow fever vaccination. Study at large: Researchers used SMART-Seq v4 Ultra Low Input to prepare fractions that had low cell numbers.

This clonotype was obtained from a man younger than 30 who received the YFV17D yellow fever vaccine. This material consisted of CD4+ T cells sorted from PBMCs, taken 5 days after the yellow fever booster vaccination. The rearrangement joins TRBV14 to TRBJ2-2; possibly TRBD1 for D (5 bases). The CDR3 reads CASSHYRSANTGELFF. Written as DNA, the CDR3 is TGTGCCAGCAGCCATTACAGGAGCGCGAACACCGGGGAGCTGTTTTTT. Using reference TRBV14 and TRBJ2-2 for the parts outside the CDR3, the full variable domain is EAGVTQFPSHSVIEKGQTVTLRCDPISGHDNLYWYRRVMGKEIKFLLHFVKESKQDESGMPNNRFLAERTGGTYSTLKVQPAELEDSGVYFCASSHYRSANTGELFFGEGSRLTVL.